This T cell receptor beta chain was recorded in a study of blood T cell repertoires in COVID-19. Overall study: T cells, B-cell-depleted T cells, or PBMCs provided the cDNA or gDNA that served as material.

The CDR3 covers 14 residues. From germline, CDR1 is LGHNT and CDR2 FRNRAP. V lost 5 bases, J lost 5 bases, and 13 bases lay in between. Profiling relied on immunoSEQ multiplex PCR, and the TCRdb table lists in-frame clones only, not all of them. The sample has 150,000 to 200,000 clones; more than 85% are singletons. This TCR was recovered from an older woman with COVID-19, enrolled during active disease. The V gene is TRBV12-5, the J gene TRBJ1-5; D ambiguous. Sequenced sample: peripheral blood. The CDR3 DNA sequence: TGTGCTAGTGGTCCACTCACCGGGTATCAGCCCCAGCATTTT. Amino acid sequence: CASGPLTGYQPQHF.